The T cell receptor (beta chain) described here comes from a study of human T cells and chemical hapten exposure. General observations from the study: TCRs at a frequency above 1 in 1000 stayed unchanged with DPC sensitization.

The library gave individual cDNA molecules unique molecular identifiers. The authors' processing: Sample TCR counts, which ranged from about 23,224 to 690,600, had a median of approximately 100,000. TCRdb called the 5' RACE reads again in MiXCR, with one record for every CDR3 protein. These V and J calls rely on TCRdb rather than the paper's analysis. This table holds 81,000 or so distinct CDR3 sequences, approximately 8% found once. V lost 1 base and J lost 5; bases outside the gene matches: 7. Germline V gives CDR1 LGHNA, CDR2 YSLEER. This CDR3 spans 16 amino acids. On this clonotype itself: Antigen specificity is unknown.

Extraction yielded total RNA from whole blood (unfractionated). This TCR was sampled from a male donor in good health. The chain couples TRBV4-3 to TRBJ2-3; 9 bases fit TRBD2. CDR3 DNA: TGCGCCAGCAGCCAAGTGAGCGGGGGGTTTAAAGATACGCAGTATTTT. Protein sequence: CASSQVSGGFKDTQYF.